The present entry profiles one TCR beta chain with its context. This may come from a read error, since a much larger clone is one base off. The data are from a study of blood T cells in healthy people across ages. For the study at large: Capturing about one barcoded beta molecule per two T cells was achieved by template switching.

The second PCR ran roughly 6 to 12 cycles with a sample-barcoded 5' primer and J-beta primers. Tagging of each cDNA molecule was performed by a template-switch adaptor with 12 random nucleotides. TCRdb analysed the 5' RACE reads with MiXCR anew, one entry per CDR3 protein. The sample shows 800,000 to 950,000 distinct CDR3 sequences, roughly 28% of them seen only once. This same sample was also taken into another study, of T cells of mothers and their children.

The material sequenced was blood. The sequence came from a woman aged 40 to 50 in good health.

The DNA of the CDR3 is TGCAGCGTTACCGGGGACACTGAAGCTTTCTTT. It yields the protein CSVTGDTEAFF. This chain uses TRBV29-1 with TRBJ1-1, with D hard to call. CDR1 and CDR2 from the germline V gene are SQVTM and ANQGSEA. The length of the CDR3 is 11 residues. V gave up 5 bases and J gave up 3 bases, with 7 bases separating them.